These 15 T cell receptor beta chains share one sample of origin, sequenced in a study of shared T cell receptors in the human thymus (dated by TCRdb to the early 2020s). Libraries came from the immunoSEQ multiplex PCR assay. TCRdb stores this immuneACCESS table with in-frame sequences only. Part of the clones is absent; in the studies checked, under half of the shortfall reflects unresolved V genes, and no reason is known for the rest. The sample table holds 540,000 or so clones, of which 70% to 80% were seen once. The ten largest clones capture approximately 0.013% of the sample. Another study also made use of these data, one on human thymus T cells.

The specimen sequenced was thymocytes. These TCRs come from a boy under two years old with a congenital heart defect. Donor details come from another sample of the same person, matched by shared clones.

V usage is TRBV19 and J usage is TRBJ2-5; no definite D call. Trimming took off 3 bases at V and 1 base at J, with 12 bases between the two ends. Germline V CDR1 and CDR2: LNHDA, SQIVND (reference sequence). The CDR3 consists of 15 residues. DNA of the CDR3: TGTGCCAGTAGTATCTCCCCGACTTCCCAAGAGACCCAGTACTTC. Translation: CASSISPTSQETQYF.

The chain joins TRBV6-6 to TRBJ2-4, with D perhaps TRBD1 (6 bases). Looked up from germline, CDR1 is MNHNY and CDR2 is SVGAGI (reference sequence). Trimming took 4 bases from V and 6 from J, leaving 16 bases between them. The CDR3 runs 15 residues. CDR3 in DNA: TGTGCCAGCAGTTTGGACAGACCTACCAGAAACATTCAGTACTTC. Protein sequence: CASSLDRPTRNIQYF.

The chain is built from TRBV18 and TRBJ2-1, with TRBD1 identical over 7 bases. V was pared by 2 bases and J by 4 bases, with 2 bases of the junction left unmatched. The CDR3 sequence is 14 residues long. Germline V gene data show CDR1 as KGHSH and CDR2 as LQKENI. The CDR3, as DNA: TGTGCCAGCTCACCAGGGACAGCGTACAATGAGCAGTTCTTC. Translated, it gives CASSPGTAYNEQFF.

This clone was seen a few times. The chain couples TRBV6-4 to TRBJ2-3, with D perhaps matching TRBD1 (6 bases). This CDR3 contains 13 residues. Per germline, CDR1 MRHNA and CDR2 SNTAGT. V was pared by 6 bases and J by 1 base, with 8 bases between. This chain's CDR3 is CASSKGGTDTQYF. CDR3 coding DNA: TGTGCCAGCAGCAAGGGGGGCACAGATACGCAGTATTTT.

This clone was counted a few times. The chain combines TRBV7-9 with TRBJ2-5, with D maybe TRBD2 (5 bases). CDR1 and CDR2 (germline): SEHNR, FQNEAQ (reference sequence). The CDR3 is 16 residues long. The germline V and J ends were trimmed by 0 bases and 2 bases, with 13 bases remaining between them. The CDR3 loop is CASSLAVRTRQETQYF. DNA for the CDR3: TGTGCCAGCAGCTTAGCAGTCAGAACTAGGCAAGAGACCCAGTACTTC.

The rearrangement joins TRBV27 to TRBJ2-1; D gene unclear. CDR3 length: 13 amino acids. V dropped 6 bases and J dropped 2 bases, with 8 bases sitting between them. Germline V CDR1 and CDR2: MNHEY, SMNVEV (reference sequence). The CDR3 protein is CASSLETYNEQFF. Written as DNA, the CDR3 is TGTGCCAGCAGCCTAGAAACCTACAATGAGCAGTTCTTC.

This chain connects TRBV2 to TRBJ1-2; tentatively, D is TRBD1 (6 bases). V dropped 4 bases and J dropped 6 bases, with 18 bases sitting between them. Germline CDR1 reads SNHLY; CDR2 reads FYNNEI. This CDR3 spans 15 amino acids. The CDR3 region is CASSGGGEARNGYTF. In DNA, the CDR3 is TGTGCCAGCAGTGGGGGGGGCGAGGCCCGAAATGGCTACACCTTC. The complete variable domain, with remaining parts taken from reference TRBV2 and TRBJ1-2, reads EPEVTQTPSHQVTQMGQEVILRCVPISNHLYFYWYRQILGQKVEFLVSFYNNEISEKSEIFDDQFSVERPDGSNFTLKIRSTKLEDSAMYFCASSGGGEARNGYTFGSGTRLTVV.

The chain employs TRBV28 and TRBJ1-5; D is uncertain. V lost 6 bases and J lost 11, with 14 bases in between. The CDR3 covers 12 residues. Germline loops: CDR1 MDHEN, CDR2 SYDVKM. The CDR3 sequence is CASSLPQSAQHF. In nucleotides, the CDR3 is TGTGCCAGCAGCCTCCCTCAATCAGCCCAGCATTTT.

The V call is TRBV2, the J call TRBJ2-7; 9 bases align to TRBD1. The CDR3 is made up of 14 amino acids. Trimming took 3 bases from V and 3 from J; bases not matched to a gene: 3. Germline V CDR1 and CDR2: SNHLY, FYNNEI. CDR3 sequence: CASSDRQGVYEQYF. The DNA for the CDR3 is TGTGCCAGCAGTGATCGACAGGGGGTCTACGAGCAGTACTTC.

This clone was observed a single time. The chain carries TRBV4-2 and TRBJ1-1, with TRBD1 matching 8 bases. With V trimmed by 6 bases and J by 7 bases, 10 bases remained unmatched. The germline CDR1 and CDR2 sequences are LGHNA and YNFKEQ. The length of the CDR3 is 14 residues. In DNA, the CDR3 is TGTGCCAGCAGTCAGGGACAGGACAAGCTTGAAGCTTTCTTT. Protein product: CASSQGQDKLEAFF.

V usage is TRBV27 and J usage is TRBJ2-7; D possibly corresponds to TRBD1 (5 bases). The CDR3 covers 12 residues. The germline gives CDR1 MNHEY, CDR2 SMNVEV (reference sequence). V was clipped by 5 bases and J by 4 bases, with 9 bases between them. The chain's CDR3 is CASSANRYEQYF. The CDR3 bases are TGTGCCAGCAGTGCAAACAGGTACGAGCAGTACTTC.

This sequence joins TRBV30 and TRBJ2-1; perhaps TRBD2 as D (5 bases). CDR3 size: 12 residues. V was shortened by 8 bases and J by 0 bases, with 8 bases between the two germline ends. Germline lookup yields CDR1 GTSNPN and CDR2 SVGIG (reference sequence). CDR3 residues: CARESSYNEQFF. The CDR3 DNA follows: TGTGCCCGGGAAAGCTCCTACAATGAGCAGTTCTTC.

The V gene is TRBV10-3, the J gene TRBJ2-7; 10 bases fit TRBD2. This CDR3 contains 18 residues. Per germline, CDR1 ENHRY and CDR2 SYGVKD. Germline trimming cut 0 bases from V and 2 bases from J; bases unmatched to any gene: 10. The CDR3 loop reads CAISESTRTSGRTYEQYF. CDR3 nucleotides: TGTGCCATCAGTGAGTCGACAAGGACTAGCGGCCGGACCTACGAGCAGTACTTC.

The rearrangement uses TRBV11-2 and TRBJ1-4, with TRBD1 identical over 9 bases. The CDR3 has 15 amino acids. CDR1 is SGHAT and CDR2 is FQNNGV in the germline V gene. The V segment lost 1 base and the J segment 8 bases; nucleotides outside the gene matches: 5. CDR3 loop: CASSLGWTGAEKLFF. DNA for the CDR3: TGTGCCAGCAGCTTAGGTTGGACAGGGGCCGAAAAACTGTTTTTT.

J is TRBJ2-3 and V is TRBV29-1, with 10 bases lining up with TRBD2. Unmatched junction bases numbered 5, after V lost 2 bases and J lost 0 bases. In germline, CDR1 is SQVTM, CDR2 ANQGSEA. CDR3 length: 16 residues. CDR3 DNA sequence: TGCAGCGTTGAACCGCAGCGGGAGGGAAGCACAGATACGCAGTATTTT. Translating gives CSVEPQREGSTDTQYF.